The 26 T cell receptor beta chains reported below all come from one sample, sequenced in a study of cytomegalovirus exposure and HLA in healthy donors. PCR amplification relied on 60 Vbeta primers (plus 13 Jbeta primers). TCRdb's table, derived via immunoSEQ multiplex PCR, lists solely in-frame clones and lacks some. The profile shows some 200,000 clones, 60% to 85% of them singletons. Material for sequencing was PBMCs. All receptors derive from a man between 40 and 49 years old in good health and CMV-seronegative.

This rearrangement joins TRBV7-6 to TRBJ1-2; the match to TRBD1 covers 8 bases. Germline V gene data show CDR1 as SGHVS and CDR2 as FNYEAQ. Trimming removed 1 base from V and 1 base from J; junction bases left unmatched: 8. The CDR3 extends over 17 amino acids. As DNA, the CDR3 is TGTGCCAGCAGCTTAGGAGGGACAGGAGTTTATAACTATGGCTACACCTTC. Protein product: CASSLGGTGVYNYGYTF. The whole variable domain, filled in from reference TRBV7-6 and TRBJ1-2, reads GAGVSQSPRYKVTKRGQDVALRCDPISGHVSLYWYRQALGQGPEFLTYFNYEAQQDKSGLPNDRFSAERPEGSISTLTIQRTEQRDSAMYRCASSLGGTGVYNYGYTFGSGTRLTVV.

This clone has just a few counts. V is TRBV10-2 and J is TRBJ2-7; D is unclear. Trimming removed 7 bases at V and 3 bases at J, with 7 bases between. The CDR3 totals 11 residues. CDR1 is WSHSY and CDR2 is SAAADI in the germline V gene. In nucleotides, the CDR3 is TGCGCCAGCATGAGTTACTACGAGCAGTACTTC. It codes for CASMSYYEQYF.

The J gene is TRBJ2-7, the V gene TRBV7-3; the match to TRBD2 covers 9 bases. CDR3 length: 14 residues. CDR1 is SGHTA, CDR2 FQGTGA, per germline. After removal of 6 bases from V and 5 bases from J, the junction contained 8 bases not matched to a gene. CDR3 sequence reads: CASRKAGGRDEQYF. The DNA for the CDR3 is TGTGCCAGCAGGAAAGCGGGAGGCCGGGACGAGCAGTACTTC. Full variable domain (remainder filled in from reference TRBV7-3 and TRBJ2-7): GAGVSQTPSNKVTEKGKYVELRCDPISGHTALYWYRQSLGQGPEFLIYFQGTGAADDSGLPNDRFFAVRPEGSVSTLKIQRTERGDSAVYLCASRKAGGRDEQYFGPGTRLTVT.

V and J are TRBV19 and TRBJ1-1; D remains unclear. V lost 5 bases, J lost 0 bases, and 7 bases lay in between. The CDR3 has 13 amino acids. The germline gives CDR1 LNHDA, CDR2 SQIVND (reference sequence). The CDR3 loop reads CASSVGMNTEAFF. The CDR3 region has the DNA TGTGCCAGTAGTGTAGGTATGAACACTGAAGCTTTCTTT.

This clone was observed once. The chain uses TRBV4-3 and TRBJ1-5; D may be TRBD1 (6 bases). V gave up 4 bases and J gave up 7 bases, with 17 bases separating them. This CDR3 has 15 residues. Germline CDR1 LGHNA, CDR2 YSLEER. The CDR3 sequence is CASSPQIGGYQPQHF. As DNA, the CDR3 is TGCGCCAGCAGCCCCCAAATAGGGGGTTACCAGCCCCAGCATTTT.

This clone was seen more than once but under ten times. The chain employs TRBV2 and TRBJ2-3, with no clear D. Trimming took off 8 bases at V and 4 bases at J, with 10 bases between the two ends. The CDR3 extends over 12 amino acids. Germline V gene data show CDR1 as SNHLY and CDR2 as FYNNEI. The CDR3 nucleotides read TGTGCCAGCCTCTCTGAGTCAGATACGCAGTATTTT. Amino acid sequence: CASLSESDTQYF.

This clone was picked up a small number of times. This chain uses TRBV30 with TRBJ2-1, with TRBD2 matching 8 bases. Trimming at V came to 2 bases and at J to 5 bases, leaving 11 bases not matched to a gene. The germline CDR1 and CDR2 sequences are GTSNPN and SVGIG (reference sequence). The CDR3 sequence is 16 residues long. The CDR3 loop is CAWSLGVAGTHNEQFF. The CDR3 nucleotides are TGTGCCTGGAGTTTGGGGGTAGCGGGAACCCACAATGAGCAGTTCTTC.

V usage is TRBV5-1 and J usage is TRBJ2-2; a possible D gene is TRBD1 (7 bases). Germline V CDR1 and CDR2: SGHRS, YFSETQ. The CDR3 extends over 16 amino acids. V lost 5 bases and J 5 bases, leaving 19 bases between the germline ends. The CDR3, as DNA: TGCGCCAGCAGGAGACAGGGATCCCGGGGGACCGGGGAGCTGTTTTTT. Its protein product is CASRRQGSRGTGELFF.

The gene calls are TRBV7-2 and TRBJ2-7, with D perhaps TRBD2 (7 bases). Germline V lookup: CDR1 SGHTA, CDR2 FQGNSA. Trimming took 0 bases from V and 2 from J, leaving 8 bases between them. The CDR3 length is 14 residues. The CDR3 here is CASSLAGGPYEQYF. The CDR3 nucleotides are TGTGCCAGCAGCTTAGCGGGGGGGCCCTACGAGCAGTACTTC.

This chain's CDR3 is CATSRGTSWEQYF. In DNA, the CDR3 is TGTGCCACCAGCAGAGGGACTAGCTGGGAGCAGTACTTC. This chain links TRBV15 with TRBJ2-7; TRBD2 aligns across 8 bases. V lost 1 base and J lost 7; bases outside the gene matches: 3. The CDR3 has 13 residues. Germline V gives CDR1 LNHNV, CDR2 YYDKDF (reference sequence).

The V and J genes are TRBV5-6 and TRBJ1-6; D unresolved. Germline loops: CDR1 SGHDT, CDR2 YYEEEE. The CDR3 covers 14 residues. The germline V and J ends were trimmed by 5 bases and 7 bases, with 13 bases remaining between them. Written as DNA, the CDR3 is TGTGCCAGCAGACCCGACGGGGAGAATTCACCCCTCCACTTT. This encodes CASRPDGENSPLHF.

The sample holds a few counts of this clone. The V gene is TRBV9, the J gene TRBJ1-2; a weak D match, TRBD1 (6 bases). With 4 bases removed from V and 4 bases from J, the gap between germline ends came to 14 bases. The CDR3 runs to 14 residues. Looked up from germline, CDR1 is SGDLS and CDR2 is YYNGEE. The CDR3 nucleotides read TGTGCCAGCAGCCCGCGGACAGAGACCTATGGCTACACCTTC. This encodes CASSPRTETYGYTF.

The V gene is TRBV5-1, the J gene TRBJ1-3; 7 bases fit TRBD1. This CDR3 has 16 residues. The V and J ends lost 0 bases and 2 bases, in that order; junction bases with no gene match: 5. The germline CDR1 and CDR2 sequences are SGHRS and YFSETQ. The CDR3 region has the DNA TGCGCCAGCAGCTTGGTCCCCGGGACAGCTGGAAACACCATATATTTT. It specifies CASSLVPGTAGNTIYF.

J is TRBJ1-1 and V is TRBV7-2; D possibly corresponds to TRBD1 (6 bases). Deletions cut 2 bases from V and 0 bases from J, with 19 bases between. This CDR3 spans 18 amino acids. Germline V gene lookup returns CDR1 SGHTA and CDR2 FQGNSA. Here the CDR3 reads CASSLWGGPTLLNTEAFF. In DNA form, the CDR3 reads TGTGCCAGCAGCTTATGGGGGGGCCCAACCCTCTTGAACACTGAAGCTTTCTTT. Supplemented by reference TRBV7-2 and TRBJ1-1, the full variable domain reads GAGVSQSPSNKVTEKGKDVELRCDPISGHTALYWYRQSLGQGLEFLIYFQGNSAPDKSGLPSDRFSAERTGGSVSTLTIQRTQQEDSAVYLCASSLWGGPTLLNTEAFFGQGTRLTVV.

The chain couples TRBV5-1 to TRBJ2-3, with 9 bases lining up with TRBD2. This CDR3 comprises 18 residues. With V trimmed by 3 bases and J by 2 bases, 13 bases remained unmatched. Germline V CDR1 and CDR2: SGHRS, YFSETQ. The DNA for the CDR3 is TGCGCCAGCAGCTCCCCTCGGGCGGTAGCGGGGGTCACAGATACGCAGTATTTT. Translating gives CASSSPRAVAGVTDTQYF.

The genes are TRBV5-1 and TRBJ2-1; 9 nucleotides match TRBD1. The V gene end was trimmed by 4 bases and the J gene end by 2 bases; junction bases not matched to a gene: 7. The CDR3 is made up of 16 amino acids. In germline, CDR1 is SGHRS, CDR2 YFSETQ. The CDR3 loop reads CASSAQTGGTYNEQFF. As DNA, the CDR3 is TGCGCCAGCAGCGCACAGACAGGGGGTACCTACAATGAGCAGTTCTTC.

The chain combines TRBV29-1 with TRBJ1-1; 8 positions agree with TRBD1. The V and J ends lost 8 bases and 4 bases, in that order; junction bases with no gene match: 12. Per the germline V gene, CDR1 is SQVTM and CDR2 is ANQGSEA. The CDR3 sequence is 14 residues long. The DNA of the CDR3 is TGCAGCTCCCGGGACAGGATTGGCCTCACTGAAGCTTTCTTT. Amino acids: CSSRDRIGLTEAFF.

The chain links TRBV7-9 to TRBJ2-7; D gene unclear. The CDR3 is made up of 14 amino acids. V was clipped by 0 bases and J by 6 bases, with 12 bases between them. The germline gives CDR1 SEHNR, CDR2 FQNEAQ (reference sequence). The CDR3 here is CASSLARPLGEQYF. In DNA, the CDR3 is TGTGCCAGCAGCTTAGCGCGGCCCCTCGGCGAGCAGTACTTC.

The chain employs TRBV29-1 and TRBJ1-1, with D unclear. Trimming shortened V by 3 bases and J by 2 bases, and 13 bases separated the two germline ends. Germline CDR1 reads SQVTM; CDR2 reads ANQGSEA. CDR3 length equals 14 residues. For the CDR3, the DNA is TGCAGCGTTGAGACGAGGGCCGCAAACACTGAAGCTTTCTTT. Its translation is CSVETRAANTEAFF.

This CDR3 reads CASSGAHSEQFF. CDR3 coding DNA: TGTGCCAGCAGCGGCGCTCACAGTGAGCAGTTCTTC. V gene TRBV7-8 combines with J gene TRBJ2-1, with D uncertain. CDR1 SGHVS and CDR2 FQNEAQ come from the germline V gene. The V end was cut by 5 bases, the J end by 9 bases, with 11 bases between. The CDR3 runs 12 residues.

V and J are TRBV5-1 and TRBJ1-1, with D hard to call. Germline V CDR1 and CDR2: SGHRS, YFSETQ. Trimming shortened V by 1 base and J by 9 bases, and 7 bases separated the two germline ends. This CDR3 comprises 11 residues. In DNA, the CDR3 is TGCGCCAGCAGCTTGAACGAGAAAGCTTTCTTT. Translation gives CASSLNEKAFF.

V is TRBV9 and J is TRBJ2-1; D remains unclear. Between the trimmed V and J ends, which lost 4 bases and 7 bases, there was a span of 15 bases. The CDR3 runs to 14 residues. Germline CDR1 reads SGDLS; CDR2 reads YYNGEE. DNA for the CDR3: TGTGCCAGCAGCTCCCAGTATCCCCCGAATGAGCAGTTCTTC. The encoded protein is CASSSQYPPNEQFF. The variable domain in full, with the rest retrieved from reference TRBV9 and TRBJ2-1, is DSGVTQTPKHLITATGQRVTLRCSPRSGDLSVYWYQQSLDQGLQFLIQYYNGEERAKGNILERFSAQQFPDLHSELNLSSLELGDSALYFCASSSQYPPNEQFFGPGTRLTVL.

The count of this clone is one. V and J are TRBV9 and TRBJ2-1; 8 nucleotides line up with TRBD1. CDR1 is SGDLS and CDR2 is YYNGEE in the germline V gene. V gave up 3 bases and J gave up 3 bases; unmatched junction bases: 5. The CDR3 sequence is 15 residues long. CDR3 amino acids: CASSGEQGVYNEQFF. The CDR3 nucleotides read TGTGCCAGCAGCGGAGAACAGGGGGTCTACAATGAGCAGTTCTTC.

The rearrangement joins TRBV7-3 to TRBJ2-1, with TRBD2 matching over 7 bases. The CDR3 sequence is 16 residues long. Germline CDR1 SGHTA, CDR2 FQGTGA. V shed 5 bases, J shed 3 bases, and the junction held 10 bases outside the gene matches. CDR3 residues: CASSRSQSGDYNEQFF. The CDR3 DNA sequence: TGTGCCAGCAGCCGATCGCAAAGCGGGGACTACAATGAGCAGTTCTTC.

The chain employs TRBV4-1 and TRBJ1-5, with TRBD1 identical over 7 bases. This CDR3 spans 16 amino acids. Looked up from germline, CDR1 is MGHRA and CDR2 is YSYEKL. The trim removed 4 bases at V and 0 bases at J, leaving 6 bases unmatched. CDR3 protein: CASSPGTAYSNQPQHF. The CDR3, as DNA: TGCGCCAGCAGCCCTGGGACAGCGTATAGCAATCAGCCCCAGCATTTT.

The chain employs TRBV7-9 and TRBJ2-2; no reliable D call. V was cut by 4 bases and J by 2 bases, with 8 bases left in between. CDR1 and CDR2 from the germline V gene are SEHNR and FQNEAQ (reference sequence). The CDR3 length is 14 residues. Here the CDR3 reads CASSYLLNTGELFF. The CDR3 DNA reads as TGTGCCAGCAGCTATCTCCTAAACACCGGGGAGCTGTTTTTT.